The present T cell receptor beta chain was sequenced within a study of cytomegalovirus exposure and HLA in healthy donors. Remarks on this clone: Its specificity is unknown.

Germline CDR1 MNHEY, CDR2 SVGAGI. The CDR3 has 16 residues. J lost 3 bases, V lost 2 bases, and 4 bases had no gene match. The study ran its PCR with 60 Vbeta and 13 Jbeta primers. Per the authors' pipeline: Later work found 65 million to 85 million unique TCR beta chains, with 9.5 million to 14 million shared. Sequencing was performed with immunoSEQ multiplex PCR; in TCRdb, only in-frame clones are kept and a portion is missing. V and J calls plus clone size are reproduced from that table; the DNA served to infer D and trimming. The table lists some 170,000 clones, around 85% of them singletons. Healthy bone marrow donors made up the cohort. Whole-study findings and limits: Analyses of presence and absence presupposed an approximately uniform sequencing depth across donors. Earlier analysis looked at TCR beta V segments, and most were productive about 87% or about 30% of the time.

This chain joins TRBV6-5 and TRBJ2-2, with TRBD1 matching over 9 bases. The sequence came from a woman in her twenties or thirties in good health and CMV-seronegative. Sequences were obtained from PBMCs. CDR3 region: CASSYAGTGYTGELFF. The CDR3 DNA follows: TGTGCCAGCAGTTACGCCGGGACAGGGTACACCGGGGAGCTGTTTTTT.